This T cell receptor beta chain stems from a study of blood T cell repertoires in COVID-19. A word on this clone: The germline gene is not matched at one end of the junction; a read error may be the cause.

CDR1 and CDR2 from the germline V gene are SGHRS and YFSETQ. The CDR3 consists of 15 residues. The repertoire was sequenced with immunoSEQ multiplex PCR; TCRdb's copy has only in-frame clones and lacks some. Seen here are about 160,000 clones, more than 60% observed once, and the top ten hold roughly 2.8%. This chain joins TRBV5-1 and TRBJ1-6; TRBD1 aligns across 8 bases. The clonotype was recovered from a man between 65 and 79 years old with acute or convalescent COVID-19. Sequenced material: peripheral blood. This CDR3 reads CASRGTGSNNSPLHF. CDR3 DNA sequence: TGCGCCAGCAGAGGGACAGGCTCCAATAATTCACCCCTCCACTTT.